The 2 T cell receptor beta chains below come from one sample, sequenced in a study of CD8 T cells in Susac syndrome. Reverse transcription used 0.5 to 1 ug RNA and random hexamers. Each CDR3 protein gets one entry after TCRdb re-called the immunoSEQ multiplex PCR reads with MiXCR. The data show around 79,000 distinct CDR3 sequences, roughly 95% seen once. Sequencing input: CD8+ T cells from PBMCs. The source of these receptors is a human donor with Susac syndrome.

V and J are TRBV12-3 or TRBV12-4 and TRBJ1-3; the D is unclear. The CDR3 sequence is 10 residues long. Between the trimmed V and J ends, which lost 3 bases and 9 bases, there was a span of 3 bases. In nucleotides, the CDR3 is TGTGCCAGCAGTTTGGCCACCATATATTTT. Translated: CASSLATIYF.

This chain links TRBV6-2 or TRBV6-3 with TRBJ2-1; perhaps TRBD2 as D (5 bases). CDR3 length: 15 amino acids. The germline V gene encodes CDR1 MNHEY and CDR2 SVGEGT. V was pared by 2 bases and J by 5 bases, with 13 bases between. CDR3 bases: TGTGCCAGCAGTTACCGACGGGAAAGTAACAATGAGCAGTTCTTC. Amino acid sequence: CASSYRRESNNEQFF.